This T cell receptor beta chain was obtained from a study of blood T cell repertoires in COVID-19. This table comes from immunoSEQ multiplex PCR, and its TCRdb copy is limited to in-frame clones, with some not included. The sample consists of 300,000 to 350,000 clones, 65% to 90% of them appearing once. Germline assignment: CDR1 MNHNY and CDR2 SVGAGI (reference sequence). The CDR3 covers 13 residues. The V gene lost 7 bases and the J gene lost 10 bases, with 19 bases spanning the gap. This sequence joins TRBV6-6 and TRBJ1-2; D remains ambiguous. The sequence derives from a woman aged 40-49 years with acute COVID-19. Sequenced material: PBMCs or T cells enriched from blood (not recorded which). CDR3 loop: CASTHTVQAPYTF. The CDR3 DNA reads as TGTGCCAGCACTCATACGGTCCAGGCACCCTACACCTTC.